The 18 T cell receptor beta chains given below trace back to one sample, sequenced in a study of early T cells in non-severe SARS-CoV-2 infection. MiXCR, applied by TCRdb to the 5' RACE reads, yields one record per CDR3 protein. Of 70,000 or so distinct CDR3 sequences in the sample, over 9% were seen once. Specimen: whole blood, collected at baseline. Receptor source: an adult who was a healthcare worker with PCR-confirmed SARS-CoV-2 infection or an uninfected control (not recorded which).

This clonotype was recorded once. CDR3 residues: CSVESQGAGEQYF. The CDR3 DNA is TGCAGCGTTGAGTCCCAGGGGGCTGGCGAGCAGTACTTC. The chain links TRBV29-1 to TRBJ2-7; 8 bases line up with TRBD1. The V gene end was trimmed by 3 bases and the J gene end by 6 bases; junction bases not matched to a gene: 7. CDR3 length: 13 amino acids. Looked up from germline, CDR1 is SQVTM and CDR2 is ANQGSEA.

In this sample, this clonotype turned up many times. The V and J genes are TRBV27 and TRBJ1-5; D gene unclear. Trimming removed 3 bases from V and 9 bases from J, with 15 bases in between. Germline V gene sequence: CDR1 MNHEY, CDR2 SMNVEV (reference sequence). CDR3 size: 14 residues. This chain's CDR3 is CASSFSPDLRPQHF. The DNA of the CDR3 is TGTGCCAGCAGTTTCTCCCCTGATCTACGGCCCCAGCATTTT.

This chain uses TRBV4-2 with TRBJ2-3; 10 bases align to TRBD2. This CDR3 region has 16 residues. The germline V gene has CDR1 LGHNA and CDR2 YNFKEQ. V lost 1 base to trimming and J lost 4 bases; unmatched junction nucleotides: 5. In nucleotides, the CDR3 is TGTGCCAGCAGCCAAGTCCTAGCGGGGGAACCAGATACGCAGTATTTT. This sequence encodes CASSQVLAGEPDTQYF.

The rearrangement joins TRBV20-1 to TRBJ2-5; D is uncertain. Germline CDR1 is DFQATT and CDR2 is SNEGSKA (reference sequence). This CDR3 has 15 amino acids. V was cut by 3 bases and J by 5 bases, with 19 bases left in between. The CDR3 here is CSASRGGIKVETQYF. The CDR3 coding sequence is TGCAGTGCTAGTAGAGGCGGCATAAAGGTTGAGACCCAGTACTTC.

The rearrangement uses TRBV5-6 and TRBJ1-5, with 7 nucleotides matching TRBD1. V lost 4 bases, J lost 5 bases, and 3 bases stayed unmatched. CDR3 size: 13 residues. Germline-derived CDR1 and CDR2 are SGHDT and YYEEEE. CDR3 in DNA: TGTGCCAGCAGCCTGACAGGGTATCAGCCCCAGCATTTT. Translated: CASSLTGYQPQHF.

For the CDR3, the DNA is TGTGCCAGCAGTACCGGGACCGGTGGCTACACCTTC. The encoded protein is CASSTGTGGYTF. The rearrangement links TRBV2 to TRBJ1-2; D may be TRBD1 (5 bases). The germline CDR1 and CDR2 sequences are SNHLY and FYNNEI. The CDR3 has 12 amino acids. Trimming removed 5 bases at V and 7 bases at J, with 11 bases between.

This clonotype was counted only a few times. The CDR3 DNA reads as TGCAGTGCTTCCCCTCGGGGGGCGCAGAGGCACACTGAAGCTTTCTTT. Residues: CSASPRGAQRHTEAFF. The chain couples TRBV20-1 to TRBJ1-1; D is perhaps TRBD1 (6 bases). V lost 5 bases, J lost 3 bases, and 22 bases lay in between. CDR3 length equals 16 residues. Germline V lookup: CDR1 DFQATT, CDR2 SNEGSKA (reference sequence).

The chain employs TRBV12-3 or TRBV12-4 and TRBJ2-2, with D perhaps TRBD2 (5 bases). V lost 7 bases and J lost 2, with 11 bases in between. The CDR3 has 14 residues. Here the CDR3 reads CASKRETNTGELFF. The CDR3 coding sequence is TGTGCCAGCAAAAGGGAGACTAACACCGGGGAGCTGTTTTTT.

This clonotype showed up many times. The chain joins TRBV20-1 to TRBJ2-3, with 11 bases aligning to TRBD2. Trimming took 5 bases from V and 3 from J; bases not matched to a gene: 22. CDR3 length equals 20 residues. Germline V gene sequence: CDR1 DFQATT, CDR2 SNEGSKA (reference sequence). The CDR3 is CSAAQRGSLAGGRGTDTQYF. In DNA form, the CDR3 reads TGCAGTGCTGCCCAACGGGGTTCGCTAGCGGGGGGCCGTGGAACAGATACGCAGTATTTT.

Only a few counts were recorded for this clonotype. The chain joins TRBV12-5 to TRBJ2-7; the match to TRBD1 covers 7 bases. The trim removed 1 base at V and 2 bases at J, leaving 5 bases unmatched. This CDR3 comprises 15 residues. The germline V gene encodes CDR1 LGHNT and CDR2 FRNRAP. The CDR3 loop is CASGLAPTGAYEQYF. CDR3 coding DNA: TGTGCTAGTGGTTTGGCCCCAACAGGGGCCTACGAGCAGTACTTC.

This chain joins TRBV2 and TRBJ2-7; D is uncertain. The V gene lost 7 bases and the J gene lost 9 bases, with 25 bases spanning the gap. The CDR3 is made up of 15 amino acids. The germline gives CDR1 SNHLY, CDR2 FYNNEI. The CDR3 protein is CASTSSHSPRVAQYF. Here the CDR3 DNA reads TGTGCCAGCACCTCGTCCCACTCACCCCGGGTCGCGCAGTACTTC.

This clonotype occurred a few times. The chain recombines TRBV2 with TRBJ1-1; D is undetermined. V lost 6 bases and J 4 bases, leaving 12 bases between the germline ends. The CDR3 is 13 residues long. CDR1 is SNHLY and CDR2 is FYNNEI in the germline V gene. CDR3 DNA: TGTGCCAGCAGCGTAATATGGGGCACTGAAGCTTTCTTT. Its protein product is CASSVIWGTEAFF.

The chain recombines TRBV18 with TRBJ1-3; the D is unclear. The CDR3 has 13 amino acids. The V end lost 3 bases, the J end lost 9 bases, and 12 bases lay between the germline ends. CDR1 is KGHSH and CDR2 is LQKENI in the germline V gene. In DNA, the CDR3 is TGTGCCAGCTCACCCTTTTCTGGAGCCACCATATATTTT. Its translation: CASSPFSGATIYF.

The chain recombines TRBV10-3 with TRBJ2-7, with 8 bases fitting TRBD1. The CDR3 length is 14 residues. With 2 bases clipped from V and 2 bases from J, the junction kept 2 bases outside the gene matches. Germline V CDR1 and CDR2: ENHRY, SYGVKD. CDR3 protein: CAISEGQGPYEQYF. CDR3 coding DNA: TGTGCCATCAGTGAGGGACAGGGACCCTACGAGCAGTACTTC.

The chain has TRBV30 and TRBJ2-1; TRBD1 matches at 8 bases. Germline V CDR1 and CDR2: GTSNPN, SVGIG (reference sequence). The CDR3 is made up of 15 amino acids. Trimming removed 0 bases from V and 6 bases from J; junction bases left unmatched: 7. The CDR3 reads CAWSVNRGKVNEQFF. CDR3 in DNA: TGTGCCTGGAGTGTAAACAGGGGGAAGGTCAATGAGCAGTTCTTC.

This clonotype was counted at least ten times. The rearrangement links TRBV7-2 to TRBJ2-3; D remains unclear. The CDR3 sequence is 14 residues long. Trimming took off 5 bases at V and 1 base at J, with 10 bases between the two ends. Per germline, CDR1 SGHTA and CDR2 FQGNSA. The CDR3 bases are TGTGCCAGCAGCACAATAGGCGGCACAGATACGCAGTATTTT. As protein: CASSTIGGTDTQYF.

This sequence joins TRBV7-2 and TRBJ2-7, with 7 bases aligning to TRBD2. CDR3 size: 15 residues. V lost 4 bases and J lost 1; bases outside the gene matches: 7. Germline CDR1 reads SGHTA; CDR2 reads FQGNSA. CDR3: CASSWSSGSSYEQYF. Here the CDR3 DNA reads TGTGCCAGCAGCTGGTCTAGCGGATCTTCCTACGAGCAGTACTTC.

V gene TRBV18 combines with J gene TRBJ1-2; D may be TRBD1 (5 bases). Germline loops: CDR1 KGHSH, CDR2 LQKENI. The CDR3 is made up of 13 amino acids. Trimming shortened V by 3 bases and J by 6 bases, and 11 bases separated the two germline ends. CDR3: CASSPRWGDGYTF. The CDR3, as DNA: TGTGCCAGCTCACCTCGGTGGGGGGATGGCTACACCTTC.